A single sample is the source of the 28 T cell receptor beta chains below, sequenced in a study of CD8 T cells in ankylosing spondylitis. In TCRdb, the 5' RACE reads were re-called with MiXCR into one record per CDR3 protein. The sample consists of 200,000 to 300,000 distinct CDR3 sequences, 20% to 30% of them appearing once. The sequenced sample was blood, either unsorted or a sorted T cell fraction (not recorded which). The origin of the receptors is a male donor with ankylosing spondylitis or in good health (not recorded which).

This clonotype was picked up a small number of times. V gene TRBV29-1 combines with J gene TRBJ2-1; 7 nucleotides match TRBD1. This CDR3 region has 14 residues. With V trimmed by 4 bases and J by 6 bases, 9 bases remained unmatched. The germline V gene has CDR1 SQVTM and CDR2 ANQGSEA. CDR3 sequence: CSVGQGSTFNEQFF. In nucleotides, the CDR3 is TGCAGCGTTGGACAGGGCTCTACATTCAATGAGCAGTTCTTC.

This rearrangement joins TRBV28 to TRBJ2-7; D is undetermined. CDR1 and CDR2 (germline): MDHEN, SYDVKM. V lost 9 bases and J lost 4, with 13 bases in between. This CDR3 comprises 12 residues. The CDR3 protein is CAREYIPYEQYF. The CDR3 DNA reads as TGTGCCAGAGAGTACATTCCTTACGAGCAGTACTTC. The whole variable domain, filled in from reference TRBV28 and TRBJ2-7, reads DVKVTQSSRYLVKRTGEKVFLECVQDMDHENMFWYRQDPGLGLRLIYFSYDVKMKEKGDIPEGYSVSREKKERFSLILESASTNQTSMYLCAREYIPYEQYFGPGTRLTVT.

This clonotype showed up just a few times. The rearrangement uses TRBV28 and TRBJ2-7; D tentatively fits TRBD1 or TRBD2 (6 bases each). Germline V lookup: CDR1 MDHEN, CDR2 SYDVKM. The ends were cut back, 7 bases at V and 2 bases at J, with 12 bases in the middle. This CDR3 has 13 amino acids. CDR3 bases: TGTGCCAGCACGACCCGGGGGCCCTACGAGCAGTACTTC. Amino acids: CASTTRGPYEQYF. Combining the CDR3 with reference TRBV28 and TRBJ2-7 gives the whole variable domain DVKVTQSSRYLVKRTGEKVFLECVQDMDHENMFWYRQDPGLGLRLIYFSYDVKMKEKGDIPEGYSVSREKKERFSLILESASTNQTSMYLCASTTRGPYEQYFGPGTRLTVT.

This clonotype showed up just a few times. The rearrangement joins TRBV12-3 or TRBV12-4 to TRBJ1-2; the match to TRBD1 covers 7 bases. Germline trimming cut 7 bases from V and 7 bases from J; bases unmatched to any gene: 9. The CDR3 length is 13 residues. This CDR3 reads CASTTSAGGGYTF. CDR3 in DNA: TGTGCCAGCACCACCTCGGCAGGGGGTGGCTACACCTTC.

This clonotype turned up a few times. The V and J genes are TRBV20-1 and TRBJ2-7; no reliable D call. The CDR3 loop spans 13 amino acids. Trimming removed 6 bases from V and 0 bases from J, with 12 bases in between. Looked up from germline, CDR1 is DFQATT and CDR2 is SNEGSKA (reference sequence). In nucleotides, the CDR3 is TGCAGTGCCCCCGTCCCAGTCTCCTACGAGCAGTACTTC. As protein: CSAPVPVSYEQYF.

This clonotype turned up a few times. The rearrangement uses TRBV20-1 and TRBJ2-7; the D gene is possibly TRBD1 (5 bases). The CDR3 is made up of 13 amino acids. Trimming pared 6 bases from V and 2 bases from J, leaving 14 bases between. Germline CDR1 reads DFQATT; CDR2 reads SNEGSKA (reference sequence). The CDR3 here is CSAIQGKTYEQYF. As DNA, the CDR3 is TGCAGTGCAATCCAGGGTAAAACCTACGAGCAGTACTTC.

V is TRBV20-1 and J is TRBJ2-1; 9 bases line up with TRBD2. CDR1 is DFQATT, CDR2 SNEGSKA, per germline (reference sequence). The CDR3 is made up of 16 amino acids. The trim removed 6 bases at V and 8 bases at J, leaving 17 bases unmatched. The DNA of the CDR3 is TGCAGTGCAATCGACTGGGGCCAGCGGGGGGCGTATGAGCAGTTCTTC. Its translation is CSAIDWGQRGAYEQFF.

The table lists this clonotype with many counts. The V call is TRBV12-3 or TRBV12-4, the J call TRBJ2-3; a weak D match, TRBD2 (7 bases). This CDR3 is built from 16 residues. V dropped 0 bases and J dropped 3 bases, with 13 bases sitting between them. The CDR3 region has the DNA TGTGCCAGCAGTTTAGCGGGGGGGCCTTTGACAGATACGCAGTATTTT. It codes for CASSLAGGPLTDTQYF.

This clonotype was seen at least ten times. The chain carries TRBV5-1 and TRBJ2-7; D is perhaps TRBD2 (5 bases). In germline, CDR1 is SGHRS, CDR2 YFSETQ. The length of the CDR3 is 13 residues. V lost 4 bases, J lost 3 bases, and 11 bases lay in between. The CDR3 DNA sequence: TGCGCCAGCAGCCCCGAGGGATTCTACGAGCAGTACTTC. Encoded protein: CASSPEGFYEQYF.

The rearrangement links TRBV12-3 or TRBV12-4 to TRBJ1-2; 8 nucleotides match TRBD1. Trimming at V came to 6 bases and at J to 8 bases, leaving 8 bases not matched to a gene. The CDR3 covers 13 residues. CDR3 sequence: CASREQGGGGYTF. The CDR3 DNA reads TGTGCCAGCAGGGAACAGGGGGGAGGCGGCTACACCTTC.

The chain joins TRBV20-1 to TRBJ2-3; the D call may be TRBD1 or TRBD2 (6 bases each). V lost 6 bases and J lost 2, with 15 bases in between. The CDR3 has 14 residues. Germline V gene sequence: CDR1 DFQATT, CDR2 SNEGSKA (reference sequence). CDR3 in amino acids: CSARGLINTDTQYF. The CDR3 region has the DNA TGCAGTGCCCGGGGGCTAATTAACACAGATACGCAGTATTTT.

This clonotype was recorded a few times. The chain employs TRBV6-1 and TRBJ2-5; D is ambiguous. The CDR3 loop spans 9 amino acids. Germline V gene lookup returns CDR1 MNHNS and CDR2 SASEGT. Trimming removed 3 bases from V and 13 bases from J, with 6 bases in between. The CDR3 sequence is CASSDSGYF. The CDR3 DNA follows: TGTGCCAGCAGTGACTCTGGGTACTTC.

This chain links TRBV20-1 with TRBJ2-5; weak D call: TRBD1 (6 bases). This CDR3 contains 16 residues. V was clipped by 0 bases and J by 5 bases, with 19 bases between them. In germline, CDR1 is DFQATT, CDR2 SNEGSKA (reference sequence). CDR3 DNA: TGCAGTGCTAGAGATCCCCAGGGACAAACCTGGGAGACCCAGTACTTC. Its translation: CSARDPQGQTWETQYF.

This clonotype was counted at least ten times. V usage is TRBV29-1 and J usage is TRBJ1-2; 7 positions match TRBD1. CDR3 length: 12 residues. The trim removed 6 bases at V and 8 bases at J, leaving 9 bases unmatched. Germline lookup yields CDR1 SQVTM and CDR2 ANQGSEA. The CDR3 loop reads CSVDLTGRGYTF. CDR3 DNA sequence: TGCAGCGTCGACTTGACAGGGCGGGGCTACACCTTC.

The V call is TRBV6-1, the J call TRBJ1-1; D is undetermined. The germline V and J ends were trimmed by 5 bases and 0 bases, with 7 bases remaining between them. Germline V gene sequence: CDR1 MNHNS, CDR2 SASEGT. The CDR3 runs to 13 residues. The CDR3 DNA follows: TGTGCCAGCAGTCGAGAGTTGAACACTGAAGCTTTCTTT. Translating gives CASSRELNTEAFF.

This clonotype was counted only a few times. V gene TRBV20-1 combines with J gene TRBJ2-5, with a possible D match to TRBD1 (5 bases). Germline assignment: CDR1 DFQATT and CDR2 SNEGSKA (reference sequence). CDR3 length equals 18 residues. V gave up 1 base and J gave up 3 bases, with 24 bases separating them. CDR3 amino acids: CSARGGGSMDTNEETQYF. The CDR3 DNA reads TGCAGTGCTAGAGGCGGCGGCTCCATGGACACAAACGAAGAGACCCAGTACTTC.

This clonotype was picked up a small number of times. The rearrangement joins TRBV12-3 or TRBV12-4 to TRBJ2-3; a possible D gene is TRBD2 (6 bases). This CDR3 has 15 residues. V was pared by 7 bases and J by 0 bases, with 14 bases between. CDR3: CASTGGTRSTDTQYF. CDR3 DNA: TGTGCCAGCACCGGGGGAACCCGGAGCACAGATACGCAGTATTTT.

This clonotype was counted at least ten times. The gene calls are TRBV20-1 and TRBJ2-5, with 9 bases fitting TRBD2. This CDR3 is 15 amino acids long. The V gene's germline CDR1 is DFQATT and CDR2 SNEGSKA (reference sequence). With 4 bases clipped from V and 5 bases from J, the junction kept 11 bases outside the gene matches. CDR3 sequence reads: CSAIPTAGGLETQYF. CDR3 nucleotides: TGCAGTGCTATCCCCACGGCGGGGGGGCTGGAGACCCAGTACTTC.

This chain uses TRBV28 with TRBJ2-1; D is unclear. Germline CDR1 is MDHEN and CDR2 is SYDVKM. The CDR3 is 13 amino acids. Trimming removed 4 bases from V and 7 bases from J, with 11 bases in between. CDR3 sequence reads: CASSYAQSNEQFF. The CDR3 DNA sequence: TGTGCCAGCAGTTATGCGCAGTCGAATGAGCAGTTCTTC.

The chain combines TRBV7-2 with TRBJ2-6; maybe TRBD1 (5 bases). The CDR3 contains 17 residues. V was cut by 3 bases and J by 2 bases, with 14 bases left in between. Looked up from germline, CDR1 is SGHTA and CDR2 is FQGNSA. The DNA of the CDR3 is TGTGCCAGCAGCTTCTTGCAGGGCAAAGCTGGGGCCAACGTCCTGACTTTC. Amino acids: CASSFLQGKAGANVLTF.

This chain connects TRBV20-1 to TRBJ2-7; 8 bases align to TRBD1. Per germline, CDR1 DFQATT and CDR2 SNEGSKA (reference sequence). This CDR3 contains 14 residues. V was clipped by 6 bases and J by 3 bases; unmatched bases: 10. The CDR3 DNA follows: TGCAGTGCAAGACGCGGACAGGGCGTCTACGAGCAGTACTTC. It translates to CSARRGQGVYEQYF.

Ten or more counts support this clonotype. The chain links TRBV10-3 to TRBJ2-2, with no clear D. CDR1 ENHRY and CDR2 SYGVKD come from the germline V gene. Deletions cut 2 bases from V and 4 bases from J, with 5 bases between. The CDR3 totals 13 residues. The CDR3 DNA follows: TGTGCCATCAGTGAGGGATTCACCGGGGAGCTGTTTTTT. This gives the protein CAISEGFTGELFF.

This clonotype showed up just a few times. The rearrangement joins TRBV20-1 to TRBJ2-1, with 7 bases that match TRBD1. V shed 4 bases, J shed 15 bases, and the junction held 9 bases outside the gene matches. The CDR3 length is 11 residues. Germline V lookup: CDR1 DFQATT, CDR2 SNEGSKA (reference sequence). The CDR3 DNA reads TGCAGTGCTACCTTACAGGGGAAGGGGTTCTTC. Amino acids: CSATLQGKGFF.

Here the CDR3 DNA reads TGTGCCAGCAGTTCCTCCGCGGCCGGTACGCAGTATTTT. It is translated as CASSSSAAGTQYF. The chain carries TRBV12-3 or TRBV12-4 and TRBJ2-3; D gene uncertain. Trimming cost V 4 bases and J 8 bases, with 13 bases left between them. This CDR3 spans 13 amino acids.

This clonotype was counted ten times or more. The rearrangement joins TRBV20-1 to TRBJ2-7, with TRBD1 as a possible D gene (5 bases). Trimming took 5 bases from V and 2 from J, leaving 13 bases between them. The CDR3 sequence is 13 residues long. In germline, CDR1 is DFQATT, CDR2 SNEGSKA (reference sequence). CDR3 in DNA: TGCAGTGCTCCCCCGCAGGGAACCTACGAGCAGTACTTC. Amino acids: CSAPPQGTYEQYF.

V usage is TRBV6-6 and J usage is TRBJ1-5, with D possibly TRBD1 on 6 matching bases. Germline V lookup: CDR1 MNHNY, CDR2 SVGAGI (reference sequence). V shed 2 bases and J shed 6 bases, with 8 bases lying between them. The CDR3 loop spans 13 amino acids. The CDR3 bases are TGTGCCAGCAGTTACCAACAGGGTCAGCCCCAGCATTTT. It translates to CASSYQQGQPQHF.

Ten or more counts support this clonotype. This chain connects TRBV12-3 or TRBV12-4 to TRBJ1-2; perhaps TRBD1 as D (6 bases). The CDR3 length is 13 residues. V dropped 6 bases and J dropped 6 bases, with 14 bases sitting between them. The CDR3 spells CASSLQGAHGYTF. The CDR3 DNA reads TGTGCCAGCAGCCTACAGGGCGCCCATGGCTACACCTTC.

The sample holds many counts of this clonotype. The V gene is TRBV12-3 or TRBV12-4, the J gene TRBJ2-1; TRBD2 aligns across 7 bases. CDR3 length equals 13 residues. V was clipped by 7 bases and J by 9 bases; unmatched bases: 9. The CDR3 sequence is CASKTTSRGEQFF. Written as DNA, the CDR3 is TGTGCCAGCAAGACGACTAGCCGCGGTGAGCAGTTCTTC.